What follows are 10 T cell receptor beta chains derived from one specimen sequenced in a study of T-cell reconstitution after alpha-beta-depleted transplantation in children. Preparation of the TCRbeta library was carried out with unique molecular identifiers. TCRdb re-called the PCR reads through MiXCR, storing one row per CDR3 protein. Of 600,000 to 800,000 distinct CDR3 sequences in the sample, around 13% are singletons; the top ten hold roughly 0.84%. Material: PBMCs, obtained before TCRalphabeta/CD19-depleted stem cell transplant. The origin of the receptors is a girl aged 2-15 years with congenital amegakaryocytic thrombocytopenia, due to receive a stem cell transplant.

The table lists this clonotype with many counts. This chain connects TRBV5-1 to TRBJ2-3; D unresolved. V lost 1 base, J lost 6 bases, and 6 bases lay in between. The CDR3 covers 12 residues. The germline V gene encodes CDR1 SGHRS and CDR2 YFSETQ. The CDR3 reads CASSLKLDTQYF. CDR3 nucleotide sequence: TGCGCCAGCAGCTTGAAACTGGATACGCAGTATTTT.

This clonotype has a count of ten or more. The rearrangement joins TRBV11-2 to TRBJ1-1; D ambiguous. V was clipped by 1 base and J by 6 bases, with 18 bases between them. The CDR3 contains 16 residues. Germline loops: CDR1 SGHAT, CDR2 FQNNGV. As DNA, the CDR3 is TGTGCCAGCAGCTTAGGGGAGGGAGGGATATTCGCTGAAGCTTTCTTT. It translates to CASSLGEGGIFAEAFF.

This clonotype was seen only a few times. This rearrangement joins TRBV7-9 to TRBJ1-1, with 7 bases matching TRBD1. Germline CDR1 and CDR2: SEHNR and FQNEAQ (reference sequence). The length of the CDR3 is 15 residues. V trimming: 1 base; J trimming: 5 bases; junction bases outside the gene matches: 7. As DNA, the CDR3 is TGTGCCAGCAGCTTAGGCCGAACAGGGGCGACTGAAGCTTTCTTT. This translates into CASSLGRTGATEAFF.

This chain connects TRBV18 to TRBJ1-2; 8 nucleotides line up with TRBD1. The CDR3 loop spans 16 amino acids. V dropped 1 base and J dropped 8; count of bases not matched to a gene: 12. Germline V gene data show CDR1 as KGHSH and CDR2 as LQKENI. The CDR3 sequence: CASSPRDRTSRSGYTF. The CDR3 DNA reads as TGTGCCAGCTCACCACGGGACAGGACTTCTCGGAGCGGCTACACCTTC.

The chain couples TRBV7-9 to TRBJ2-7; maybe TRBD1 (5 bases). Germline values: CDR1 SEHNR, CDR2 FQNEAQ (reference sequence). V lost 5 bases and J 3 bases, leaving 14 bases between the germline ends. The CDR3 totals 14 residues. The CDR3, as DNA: TGTGCCAGCAGCAGGGGTACACCTAACTACGAGCAGTACTTC. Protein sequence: CASSRGTPNYEQYF.

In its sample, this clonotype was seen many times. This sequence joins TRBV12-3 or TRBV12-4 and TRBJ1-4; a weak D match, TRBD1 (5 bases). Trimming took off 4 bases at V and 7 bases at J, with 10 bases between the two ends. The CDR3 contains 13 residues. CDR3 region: CASSWGKSEKLFF. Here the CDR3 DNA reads TGTGCCAGCAGTTGGGGGAAAAGTGAAAAACTGTTTTTT.

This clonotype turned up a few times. DNA for the CDR3: TGTGCCAGCAATCTGCGGGGGAGGGGGTACAATGAGCAGTTCTTC. It translates to CASNLRGRGYNEQFF. J is TRBJ2-1 and V is TRBV2; D might be TRBD2 (7 bases). The germline V gene encodes CDR1 SNHLY and CDR2 FYNNEI. Between the trimmed V and J ends, which lost 7 bases and 4 bases, there was a span of 17 bases. This CDR3 is 15 amino acids long.

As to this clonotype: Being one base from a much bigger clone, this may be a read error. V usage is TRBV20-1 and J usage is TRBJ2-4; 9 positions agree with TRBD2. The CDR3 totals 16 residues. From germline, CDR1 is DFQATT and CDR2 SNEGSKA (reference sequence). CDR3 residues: CSARAGSGSWGNIPYF. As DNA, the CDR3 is TGCAGTGCTAGAGCTGGTAGCGGGAGTTGGGGGAACATTCCGTACTTC.

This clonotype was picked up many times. The CDR3 loop reads CASSLVPSGPHETQYF. CDR3 DNA: TGCGCCAGCAGCTTGGTCCCTAGCGGGCCTCATGAGACCCAGTACTTC. V usage is TRBV5-1 and J usage is TRBJ2-5; 8 bases are shared with TRBD2. The CDR3 loop spans 16 amino acids. The junction had 9 bases not matched to a gene; V was cut back by 0 bases and J by 5 bases. Germline assignment: CDR1 SGHRS and CDR2 YFSETQ. The entire variable domain, with the rest obtained from reference TRBV5-1 and TRBJ2-5, is as follows: KAGVTQTPRYLIKTRGQQVTLSCSPISGHRSVSWYQQTPGQGLQFLFEYFSETQRNKGNFPGRFSGRQFSNSRSEMNVSTLELGDSALYLCASSLVPSGPHETQYFGPGTRLLVL.

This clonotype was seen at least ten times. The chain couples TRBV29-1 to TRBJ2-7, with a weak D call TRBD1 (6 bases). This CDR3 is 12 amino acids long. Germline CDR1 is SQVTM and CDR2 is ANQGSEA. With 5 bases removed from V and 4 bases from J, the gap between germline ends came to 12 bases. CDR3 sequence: CSVQQGPYEQYF. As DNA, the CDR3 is TGCAGCGTTCAACAGGGTCCGTACGAGCAGTACTTC.